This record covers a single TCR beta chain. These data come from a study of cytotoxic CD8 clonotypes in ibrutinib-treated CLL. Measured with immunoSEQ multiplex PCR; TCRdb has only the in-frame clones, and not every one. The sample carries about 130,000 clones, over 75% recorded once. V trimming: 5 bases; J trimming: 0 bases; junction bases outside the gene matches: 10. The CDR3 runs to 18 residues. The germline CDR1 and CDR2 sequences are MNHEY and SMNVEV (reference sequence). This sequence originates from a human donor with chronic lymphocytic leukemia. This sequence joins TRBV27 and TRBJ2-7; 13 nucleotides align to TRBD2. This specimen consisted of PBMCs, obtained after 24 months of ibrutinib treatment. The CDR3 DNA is TGTGCCAGCAGTCGGGGACTAGCGGGGTTGGTCAGCTCCTACGAGCAGTACTTC. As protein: CASSRGLAGLVSSYEQYF.